The TCR beta chain described here comes from a study of shared clonotypes between healthy human individuals. Only in-frame clones appear in the TCRdb table, and some are missing; sequencing was by immunoSEQ multiplex PCR. This sample yields approximately 500,000 clones, of which 90% to 96% are seen a single time; about 0.054% belongs to the top ten. Between the trimmed V and J ends, which lost 1 base and 7 bases, there was a span of 8 bases. Germline V CDR1 and CDR2: SGHNT, YYREEE (reference sequence). There are 13 residues in the CDR3. This clonotype was obtained from a woman aged 25-40 years in good health. The V and J genes are TRBV5-4 and TRBJ2-2; D unresolved. Specimen: naive CD4+ T cells sorted from blood. Subset reported: CD45RA+ positively selected. The CDR3 sequence: CASSLSMGGELFF. In nucleotides, the CDR3 is TGTGCCAGCAGCTTGTCAATGGGCGGGGAGCTGTTTTTT.